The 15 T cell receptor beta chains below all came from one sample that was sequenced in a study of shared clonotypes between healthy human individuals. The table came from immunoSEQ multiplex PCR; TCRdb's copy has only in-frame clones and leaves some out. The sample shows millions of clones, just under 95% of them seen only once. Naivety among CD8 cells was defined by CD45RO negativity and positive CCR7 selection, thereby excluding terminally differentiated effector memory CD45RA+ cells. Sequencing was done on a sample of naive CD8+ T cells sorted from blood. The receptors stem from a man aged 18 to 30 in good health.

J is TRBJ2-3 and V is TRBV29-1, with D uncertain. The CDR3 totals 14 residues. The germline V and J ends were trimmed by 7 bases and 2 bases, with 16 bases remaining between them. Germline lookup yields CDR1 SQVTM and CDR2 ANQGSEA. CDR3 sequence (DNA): TGCAGCGCCCTAGAAAGTGGCTACACAGATACGCAGTATTTT. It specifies CSALESGYTDTQYF.

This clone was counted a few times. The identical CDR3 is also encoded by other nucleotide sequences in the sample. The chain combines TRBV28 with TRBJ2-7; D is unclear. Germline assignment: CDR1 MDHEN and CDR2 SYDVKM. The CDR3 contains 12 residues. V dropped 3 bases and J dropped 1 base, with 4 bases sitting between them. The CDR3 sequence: CASSFGSYEQYF. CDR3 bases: TGTGCCAGCAGTTTTGGGTCCTACGAGCAGTACTTC.

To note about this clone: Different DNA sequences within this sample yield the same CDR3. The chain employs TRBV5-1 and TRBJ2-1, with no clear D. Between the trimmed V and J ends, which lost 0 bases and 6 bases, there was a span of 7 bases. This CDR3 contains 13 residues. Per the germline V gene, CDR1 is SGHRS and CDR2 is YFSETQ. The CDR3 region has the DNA TGCGCCAGCAGCTTGGCGGGCCCCAATGAGCAGTTCTTC. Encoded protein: CASSLAGPNEQFF.

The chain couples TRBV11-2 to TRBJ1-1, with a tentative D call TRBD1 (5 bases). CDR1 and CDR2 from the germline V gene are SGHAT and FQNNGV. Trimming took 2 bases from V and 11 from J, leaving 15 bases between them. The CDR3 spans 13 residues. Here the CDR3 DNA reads TGTGCCAGCAGCTTATGGGGGAGAACGAATGCTTTCTTT. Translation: CASSLWGRTNAFF. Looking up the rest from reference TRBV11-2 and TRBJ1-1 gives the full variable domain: EAGVAQSPRYKIIEKRQSVAFWCNPISGHATLYWYQQILGQGPKLLIQFQNNGVVDDSQLPKDRFSAERLKGVDSTLKIQPAKLEDSAVYLCASSLWGRTNAFFGQGTRLTVV.

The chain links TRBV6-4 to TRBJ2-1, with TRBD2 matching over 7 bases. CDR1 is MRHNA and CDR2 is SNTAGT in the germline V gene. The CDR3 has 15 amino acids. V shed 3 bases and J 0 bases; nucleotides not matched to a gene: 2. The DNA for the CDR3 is TGTGCCAGCAGTGAGACTAGCCTCTCCTACAATGAGCAGTTCTTC. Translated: CASSETSLSYNEQFF.

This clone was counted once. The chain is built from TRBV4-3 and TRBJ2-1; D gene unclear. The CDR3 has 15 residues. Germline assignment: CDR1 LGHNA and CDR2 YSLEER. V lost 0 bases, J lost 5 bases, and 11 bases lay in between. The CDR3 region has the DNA TGCGCCAGCAGCCAAGACGGGCAAGAAGACAATGAGCAGTTCTTC. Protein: CASSQDGQEDNEQFF.

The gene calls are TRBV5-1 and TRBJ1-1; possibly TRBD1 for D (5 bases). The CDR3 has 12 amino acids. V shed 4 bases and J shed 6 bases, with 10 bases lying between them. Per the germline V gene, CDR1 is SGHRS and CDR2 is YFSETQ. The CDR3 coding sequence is TGCGCCAGCAGCGCCGGGACCCCTGAAGCTTTCTTT. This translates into CASSAGTPEAFF.

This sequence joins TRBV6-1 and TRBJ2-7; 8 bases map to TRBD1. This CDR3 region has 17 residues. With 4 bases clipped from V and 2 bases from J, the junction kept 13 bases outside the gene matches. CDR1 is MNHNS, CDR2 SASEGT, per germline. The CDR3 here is CASSASGGQGAPYEQYF. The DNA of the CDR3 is TGTGCCAGCAGTGCATCAGGGGGGCAGGGGGCCCCCTACGAGCAGTACTTC.

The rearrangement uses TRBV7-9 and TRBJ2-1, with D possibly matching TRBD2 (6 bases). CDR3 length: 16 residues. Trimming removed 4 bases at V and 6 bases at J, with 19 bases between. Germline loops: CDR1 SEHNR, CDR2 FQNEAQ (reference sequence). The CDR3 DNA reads TGTGCCAGCAGCTCACCCCGGGACTCTCGTGGCAATGAGCAGTTCTTC. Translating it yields CASSSPRDSRGNEQFF.

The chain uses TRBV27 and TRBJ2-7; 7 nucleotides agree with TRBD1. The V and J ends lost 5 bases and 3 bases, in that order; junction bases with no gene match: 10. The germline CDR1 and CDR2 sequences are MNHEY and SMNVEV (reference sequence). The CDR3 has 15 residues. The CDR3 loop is CASSLTGTELYEQYF. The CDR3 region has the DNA TGTGCCAGCAGTCTCACCGGGACAGAACTCTACGAGCAGTACTTC.

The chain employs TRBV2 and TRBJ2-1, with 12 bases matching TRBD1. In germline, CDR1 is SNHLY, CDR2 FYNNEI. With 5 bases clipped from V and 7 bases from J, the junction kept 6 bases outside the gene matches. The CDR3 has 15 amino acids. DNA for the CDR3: TGTGCCAGCAGTTGGGGACAGGGGGCGCGTAATGAGCAGTTCTTC. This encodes CASSWGQGARNEQFF. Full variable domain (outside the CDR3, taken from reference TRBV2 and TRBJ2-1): EPEVTQTPSHQVTQMGQEVILRCVPISNHLYFYWYRQILGQKVEFLVSFYNNEISEKSEIFDDQFSVERPDGSNFTLKIRSTKLEDSAMYFCASSWGQGARNEQFFGPGTRLTVL.

The CDR3 sequence is CASSGPGTYFSNTEAFF. CDR3 nucleotide sequence: TGTGCCAGCAGCGGTCCCGGGACATATTTTTCGAACACTGAAGCTTTCTTT. The rearrangement links TRBV13 to TRBJ1-1; D possibly corresponds to TRBD1 (6 bases). V was cut by 5 bases and J by 1 base, with 20 bases left in between. The CDR3 runs to 17 residues. The germline CDR1 and CDR2 sequences are PRHDT and FYEKMQ (reference sequence). Combining the CDR3 with reference TRBV13 and TRBJ1-1 gives the whole variable domain AAGVIQSPRHLIKEKRETATLKCYPIPRHDTVYWYQQGPGQDPQFLISFYEKMQSDKGSIPDRFSAQQFSDYHSELNMSSLELGDSALYFCASSGPGTYFSNTEAFFGQGTRLTVV.

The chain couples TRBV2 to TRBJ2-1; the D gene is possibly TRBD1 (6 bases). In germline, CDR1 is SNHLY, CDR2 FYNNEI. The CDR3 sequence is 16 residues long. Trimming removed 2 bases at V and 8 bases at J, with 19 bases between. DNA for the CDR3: TGTGCCAGCAGTGAAAACGGTGGGGGCTTGAGGGATGAGCAGTTCTTC. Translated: CASSENGGGLRDEQFF.

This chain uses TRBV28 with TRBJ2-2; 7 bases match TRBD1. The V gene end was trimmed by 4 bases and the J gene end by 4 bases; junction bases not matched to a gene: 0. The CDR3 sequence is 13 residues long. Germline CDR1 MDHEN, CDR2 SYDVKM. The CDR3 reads CASSWDSTGELFF. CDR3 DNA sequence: TGTGCCAGCAGTTGGGACAGCACCGGGGAGCTGTTTTTT.

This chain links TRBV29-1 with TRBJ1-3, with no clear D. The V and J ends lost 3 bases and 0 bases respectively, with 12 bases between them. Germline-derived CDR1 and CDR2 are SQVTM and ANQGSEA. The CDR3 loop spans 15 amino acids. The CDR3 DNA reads TGCAGCGTTGAGTCGGCGGAGGCCTCTGGAAACACCATATATTTT. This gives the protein CSVESAEASGNTIYF.